A selection of T cell receptor beta chains follows, all from one sample in a study of OX40 agonist ivuxolimab in advanced cancers. Profiling relied on immunoSEQ multiplex PCR, and the TCRdb table lists in-frame clones only, not all of them. The table shows around 110,000 clones, with approximately 90% occurring only once. Sequencing used CD4+ or CD8+ T cells sorted from blood, obtained in a trial of the OX40 agonist ivuxolimab. The receptors were sampled from an adult with an advanced solid tumor such as melanoma, head and neck, liver or kidney cancer. CDR3s include the opening cysteine and the closing phenylalanine or tryptophan. Each record gives: J gene, V gene, D gene, clone size, CDR3 protein, CDR3 DNA. A D gene is named only where the DNA matches it firmly. Clone size, where shown, is once, few, many, or a class for clones that have expanded.

>TRBJ2-7|TRBV9|TRBD1|NA
CASSARDSSYEQYF
TGTGCCAGCAGCGCGAGGGACAGTTCCTACGAGCAGTACTTC
>TRBJ1-1|TRBV6-5|TRBD1|NA
CASSYLGQGFEAFF
TGTGCCAGCAGTTACCTCGGACAGGGGTTTGAAGCTTTCTTT
>TRBJ2-2|TRBV23-1|TRBD2|NA
CASSRPFGLAGGGGTGELFF
TGCGCCAGCAGTCGACCCTTTGGGCTAGCGGGAGGTGGGGGCACCGGGGAGCTGTTTTTT
>TRBJ2-7|TRBV18|NA|once
CASSPTGLIDYEQYF
TGTGCCAGCTCACCAACGGGACTTATTGACTACGAGCAGTACTTC
>TRBJ2-3|TRBV6-5|NA|NA
CASRPLGTDTQYF
TGTGCCAGCAGACCCTTGGGCACAGATACGCAGTATTTT
>TRBJ2-7|TRBV21-1|NA|NA
CASSKLPLRFYEQYF
TGTGCCAGCAGCAAATTACCCCTAAGATTCTACGAGCAGTACTTC
>TRBJ2-3|TRBV9|NA|NA
CASSVVAGFTDTQYF
TGTGCCAGCAGCGTAGTGGCGGGTTTTACAGATACGCAGTATTTT
>TRBJ2-2|TRBV28|NA|NA
CASSPRSGYFGELFF
TGTGCCAGCAGTCCCCGAAGCGGGTACTTCGGGGAGCTGTTTTTT
>TRBJ1-1|TRBV7-2|NA|NA
CASVPGQNTEAFF
TGTGCCAGCGTCCCGGGACAGAACACTGAAGCTTTCTTT
>TRBJ1-1|TRBV19|NA|NA
CASTRRAITEAFF
TGTGCCAGTACCCGACGAGCGATCACTGAAGCTTTCTTT
>TRBJ1-3|TRBV7-8|NA|NA
CASSLRISSSGNTIYF
TGTGCCAGCAGCTTAAGGATTAGTAGCTCTGGAAACACCATATATTTT
>TRBJ1-5|TRBV7-8|NA|NA
CASSLRQGQPQHF
TGTGCCAGCAGCTTAAGACAAGGCCAGCCCCAGCATTTT
>TRBJ1-2|TRBV19|NA|NA
CASSLDSLLYGYTF
TGTGCCAGTAGCCTGGACAGCTTACTCTATGGCTACACCTTC
>TRBJ1-1|TRBV5-8|NA|NA
CASSLDMGGGTEAFF
TGTGCCAGCAGCTTGGATATGGGTGGGGGAACTGAAGCTTTCTTT
>TRBJ2-7|TRBV25-1|NA|once
CASSDSLNDYEQYF
TGTGCCAGCAGTGATAGTCTAAACGACTACGAGCAGTACTTC
>TRBJ2-3|TRBV12-5|TRBD2|NA
CASGQTSADTQYF
TGTGCTAGTGGCCAGACTAGCGCGGATACGCAGTATTTT
>TRBJ2-1|TRBV4-3|NA|NA
CASSQEGNWQSSYNEQFF
TGCGCCAGCAGCCAAGAGGGGAATTGGCAGAGCTCCTACAATGAGCAGTTCTTC
>TRBJ2-7|TRBV5-1|NA|few
CASSPGRGNFYEQYF
TGCGCCAGCAGCCCCGGACGAGGGAATTTCTACGAGCAGTACTTC
>TRBJ2-2|TRBV6-5|NA|NA
CASQLAPIPTGELFF
TGTGCCAGCCAATTAGCGCCGATCCCGACCGGGGAGCTGTTTTTT
>TRBJ2-7|TRBV19|NA|NA
CATRGGTVTYEQYF
TGTGCCACGAGGGGCGGGACCGTTACCTACGAGCAGTACTTC
>TRBJ1-3|TRBV28|TRBD1|NA
CASSRQGVGNTIYF
TGTGCCAGCAGTCGACAGGGGGTTGGAAACACCATATATTTT
>TRBJ2-3|TRBV15|NA|NA
CATRNGQDTDTQYF
TGTGCCACCAGAAATGGGCAGGACACAGATACGCAGTATTTT
>TRBJ2-1|TRBV9|TRBD1|NA
CASSVEGASYNEQFF
TGTGCCAGCAGCGTAGAGGGGGCCTCCTACAATGAGCAGTTCTTC
>TRBJ2-7|TRBV11-2|NA|NA
CASSWAGTPYEQYF
TGTGCCAGCAGCTGGGCCGGGACCCCCTACGAGCAGTACTTC
>TRBJ2-7|TRBV10-2|TRBD2|NA
CASRMRLADTYEQYF
TGCGCCAGCAGGATGAGACTAGCGGACACTTACGAGCAGTACTTC
>TRBJ2-1|TRBV19|NA|once
CASSTPLNEQFF
TGTGCCAGTAGTACTCCGTTGAATGAGCAGTTCTTC
>TRBJ2-3|TRBV7-3|TRBD2|once
CASSPLAGEDTQYF
TGTGCCAGCAGCCCCCTCGCGGGGGAGGATACGCAGTATTTT
>TRBJ2-3|TRBV5-1|NA|NA
CASSLGGSTRTDTQYF
TGCGCCAGCAGCTTGGGGGGGTCTACTCGCACAGATACGCAGTATTTT
>TRBJ1-5|TRBV4-3|NA|NA
CASSQAEDRSNQPQHF
TGCGCCAGCAGCCAGGCAGAGGACCGCAGCAATCAGCCCCAGCATTTT
>TRBJ2-1|TRBV7-9|TRBD2|NA
CASSLVASGSYNEQFF
TGTGCCAGCAGCTTAGTCGCTAGCGGGAGCTACAATGAGCAGTTCTTC
>TRBJ2-2|TRBV29-1|NA|NA
CSVLAADGTGELFF
TGCAGCGTTTTAGCGGCCGACGGGACCGGGGAGCTGTTTTTT
>TRBJ1-2|TRBV28|NA|few
CASSTLGGYTF
TGTGCCAGCAGTACTCTGGGTGGCTACACCTTC
>TRBJ2-2|TRBV6-5|NA|NA
CASSYMGSGELFF
TGTGCCAGCAGTTACATGGGGTCCGGGGAGCTGTTTTTT
>TRBJ2-1|TRBV11-3|NA|NA
CASSEGSGNEQFF
TGTGCCAGCAGCGAGGGATCCGGGAATGAGCAGTTCTTC
>TRBJ1-2|TRBV4-3|NA|NA
CASSQDSSDRPTMKNYGYTF
TGCGCCAGCAGCCAAGATTCTTCAGACAGGCCGACAATGAAAAACTATGGCTACACCTTC
>TRBJ2-1|TRBV7-2|TRBD2|NA
CASSLGLAGINEQFF
TGTGCCAGCAGCTTGGGACTAGCGGGTATCAATGAGCAGTTCTTC
>TRBJ2-7|TRBV28|NA|NA
CASRETYEQYF
TGTGCCAGCAGGGAGACCTACGAGCAGTACTTC
>TRBJ2-3|TRBV10-3|TRBD1|few
CAISDGQGSPTDTQYF
TGTGCCATCAGTGATGGACAGGGGTCACCCACAGATACGCAGTATTTT
>TRBJ2-3|TRBV27|TRBD2|NA
CASSLWSSGSGYTQYF
TGTGCCAGCAGTTTATGGTCTAGCGGGAGCGGATATACGCAGTATTTT
>TRBJ1-4|TRBV28|TRBD1|NA
CASRGRGRGGNEKLFF
TGTGCCAGCCGCGGGAGGGGGCGGGGAGGTAATGAAAAACTGTTTTTT
>TRBJ1-1|TRBV2|NA|NA
CASTRAVTLNTEAFF
TGTGCCAGCACCCGGGCGGTAACCCTGAACACTGAAGCTTTCTTT
>TRBJ1-2|TRBV9|NA|NA
CASSVDGGPGYGYTF
TGTGCCAGCAGCGTAGATGGGGGGCCTGGCTATGGCTACACCTTC
>TRBJ2-1|TRBV6-5|TRBD2|NA
CASSSRLAGSYNEQFF
TGTGCCAGCAGTTCGCGACTAGCGGGCTCCTACAATGAGCAGTTCTTC
>TRBJ2-3|TRBV7-8|NA|NA
CASSLGYTGLSTDTQYF
TGTGCCAGCAGCTTAGGGTATACGGGACTTAGCACAGATACGCAGTATTTT
>TRBJ1-2|TRBV5-4|TRBD1|NA
CASSTGTGESYGYTF
TGTGCCAGCAGCACCGGGACAGGGGAATCCTATGGCTACACCTTC
>TRBJ1-1|TRBV5-1|NA|NA
CASSLVASSQLNTEAFF
TGCGCCAGCAGCTTGGTAGCCAGCTCACAATTGAACACTGAAGCTTTCTTT
>TRBJ1-5|TRBV6-6|TRBD1|NA
CASSPTGGYQPQHF
TGTGCCAGCAGTCCAACAGGGGGCTATCAGCCCCAGCATTTT